These 8 T cell receptor beta chains came from one sample sequenced in a study of control samples from healthy donors and cancer patients. Only in-frame clones appear in the TCRdb table, and some are missing; sequencing was by immunoSEQ multiplex PCR. The sample lists about 12,000 clones, approximately 93% occurring once. The sequencing sample was made of PBMCs. All receptors derive from a man aged 70 or older with head and neck cancer.

This rearrangement joins TRBV28 to TRBJ2-4; perhaps D is TRBD1 or TRBD2 (6 bases each). Between the trimmed V and J ends, which lost 5 bases and 4 bases, there was a span of 9 bases. Germline V gene sequence: CDR1 MDHEN, CDR2 SYDVKM. This CDR3 is built from 13 residues. The CDR3 DNA follows: TGTGCCAGCAGTGGGGGGCAGAAAAACATTCAGTACTTC. Translating it yields CASSGGQKNIQYF.

This chain joins TRBV10-3 and TRBJ2-2; D is perhaps TRBD1 (6 bases). Germline CDR1 is ENHRY and CDR2 is SYGVKD. This CDR3 region has 15 residues. Trimming removed 7 bases from V and 2 bases from J, with 14 bases in between. Here the CDR3 DNA reads TGTGCCATCACCAAAACAGGGATTAACACCGGGGAGCTGTTTTTT. Encoded protein: CAITKTGINTGELFF.

V gene TRBV7-2 combines with J gene TRBJ2-7; D uncertain. V was shortened by 4 bases and J by 4 bases, with 8 bases between the two germline ends. Germline loops: CDR1 SGHTA, CDR2 FQGNSA. This CDR3 comprises 12 residues. DNA for the CDR3: TGTGCCAGCAGCTCCGGTCCTTACGAGCAGTACTTC. Translated: CASSSGPYEQYF. Full variable domain (remainder filled in from reference TRBV7-2 and TRBJ2-7): GAGVSQSPSNKVTEKGKDVELRCDPISGHTALYWYRQSLGQGLEFLIYFQGNSAPDKSGLPSDRFSAERTGGSVSTLTIQRTQQEDSAVYLCASSSGPYEQYFGPGTRLTVT.

The chain is built from TRBV12-3 or TRBV12-4 and TRBJ2-7, with D tentatively TRBD1 (6 bases). V was pared by 8 bases and J by 3 bases, with 11 bases between. The length of the CDR3 is 12 residues. The CDR3 loop reads CASGQQGYEQYF. CDR3 nucleotides: TGTGCCAGCGGCCAACAGGGCTACGAGCAGTACTTC.

This chain links TRBV5-4 with TRBJ1-1; 9 nucleotides line up with TRBD1. V was clipped by 6 bases and J by 3 bases; unmatched bases: 9. Germline loops: CDR1 SGHNT, CDR2 YYREEE (reference sequence). The CDR3 runs to 15 residues. CDR3 protein: CASKTPGQGDTEAFF. CDR3 bases: TGTGCCAGCAAAACGCCGGGACAGGGAGACACTGAAGCTTTCTTT.

The chain couples TRBV18 to TRBJ2-5; the D call may be TRBD1 or TRBD2 (9 bases each). Germline V gives CDR1 KGHSH, CDR2 LQKENI. Trimming took off 3 bases at V and 5 bases at J, with 19 bases between the two ends. This CDR3 has 16 amino acids. DNA for the CDR3: TGTGCCAGCTCACCGAGCCTAGCGGGGACAGGGGAGACCCAGTACTTC. Translating it yields CASSPSLAGTGETQYF.

This clone has just a few counts. The chain recombines TRBV5-6 with TRBJ2-3, with 12 bases that match TRBD2. Germline CDR1 SGHDT, CDR2 YYEEEE. V trimming: 0 bases; J trimming: 3 bases; junction bases outside the gene matches: 11. CDR3 length equals 19 residues. For the CDR3, the DNA is TGTGCCAGCAGCTTGGGACTAGCGGGAGTGCTAGGAGAAACAGATACGCAGTATTTT. Residues: CASSLGLAGVLGETDTQYF. The variable domain in full, with the rest retrieved from reference TRBV5-6 and TRBJ2-3, is DAGVTQSPTHLIKTRGQQVTLRCSPKSGHDTVSWYQQALGQGPQFIFQYYEEEERQRGNFPDRFSGHQFPNYSSELNVNALLLGDSALYLCASSLGLAGVLGETDTQYFGPGTRLTVL.

The CDR3 DNA reads TGTGCCAGCGGTATTACAGGGAGCTCCGAGCAGTACTTC. As protein: CASGITGSSEQYF. The chain employs TRBV6-5 and TRBJ2-7; D perhaps matches TRBD1 (6 bases). V was pared by 8 bases and J by 6 bases, with 17 bases between. The CDR3 covers 13 residues. Germline lookup yields CDR1 MNHEY and CDR2 SVGAGI.